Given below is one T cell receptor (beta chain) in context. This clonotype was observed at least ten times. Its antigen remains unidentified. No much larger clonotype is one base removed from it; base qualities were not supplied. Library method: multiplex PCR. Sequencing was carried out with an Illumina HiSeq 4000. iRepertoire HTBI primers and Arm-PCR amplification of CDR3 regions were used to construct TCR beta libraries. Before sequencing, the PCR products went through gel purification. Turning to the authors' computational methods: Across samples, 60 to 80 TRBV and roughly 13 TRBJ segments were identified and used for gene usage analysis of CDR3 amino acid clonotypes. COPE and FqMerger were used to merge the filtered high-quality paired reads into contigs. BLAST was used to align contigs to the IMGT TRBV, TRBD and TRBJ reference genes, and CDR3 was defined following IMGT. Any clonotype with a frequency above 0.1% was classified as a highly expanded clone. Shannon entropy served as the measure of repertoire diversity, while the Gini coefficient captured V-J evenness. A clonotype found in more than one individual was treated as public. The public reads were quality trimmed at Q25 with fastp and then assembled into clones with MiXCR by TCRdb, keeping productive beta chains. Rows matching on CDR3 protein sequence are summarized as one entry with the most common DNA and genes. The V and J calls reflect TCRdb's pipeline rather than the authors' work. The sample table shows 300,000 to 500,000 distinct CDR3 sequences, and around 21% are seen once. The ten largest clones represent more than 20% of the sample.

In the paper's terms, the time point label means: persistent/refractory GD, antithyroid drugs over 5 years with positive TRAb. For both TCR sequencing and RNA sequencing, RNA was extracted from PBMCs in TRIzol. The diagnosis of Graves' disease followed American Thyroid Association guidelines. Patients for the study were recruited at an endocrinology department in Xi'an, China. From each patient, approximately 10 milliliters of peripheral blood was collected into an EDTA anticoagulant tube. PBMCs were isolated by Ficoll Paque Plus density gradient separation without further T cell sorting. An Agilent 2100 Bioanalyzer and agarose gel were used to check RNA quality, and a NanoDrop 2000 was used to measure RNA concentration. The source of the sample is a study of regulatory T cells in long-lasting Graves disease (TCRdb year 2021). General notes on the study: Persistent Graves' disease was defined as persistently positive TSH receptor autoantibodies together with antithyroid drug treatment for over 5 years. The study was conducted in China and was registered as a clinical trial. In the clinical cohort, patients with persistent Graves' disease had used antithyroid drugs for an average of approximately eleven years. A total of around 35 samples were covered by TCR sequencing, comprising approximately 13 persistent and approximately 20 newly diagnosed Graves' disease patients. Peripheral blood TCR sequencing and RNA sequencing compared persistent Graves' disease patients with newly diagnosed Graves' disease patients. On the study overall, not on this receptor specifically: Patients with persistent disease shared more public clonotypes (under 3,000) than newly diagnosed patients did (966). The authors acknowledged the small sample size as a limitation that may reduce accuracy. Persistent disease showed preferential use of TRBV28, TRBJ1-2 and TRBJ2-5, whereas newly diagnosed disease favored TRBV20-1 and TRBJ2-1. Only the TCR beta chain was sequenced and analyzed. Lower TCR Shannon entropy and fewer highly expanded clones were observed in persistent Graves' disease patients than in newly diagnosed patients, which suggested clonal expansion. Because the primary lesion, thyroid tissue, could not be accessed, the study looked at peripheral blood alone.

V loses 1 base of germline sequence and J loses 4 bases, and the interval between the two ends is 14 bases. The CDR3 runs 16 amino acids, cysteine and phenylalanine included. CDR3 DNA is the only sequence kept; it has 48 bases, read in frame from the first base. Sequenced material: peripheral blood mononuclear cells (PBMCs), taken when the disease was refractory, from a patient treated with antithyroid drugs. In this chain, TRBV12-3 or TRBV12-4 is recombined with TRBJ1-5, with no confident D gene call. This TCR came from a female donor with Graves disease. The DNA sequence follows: TGTGCCAGCAGTTTAGGCTCCTCCGCCTATAATCAGCCCCAGCATTTT. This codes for CASSLGSSAYNQPQHF.